The 9 T cell receptor beta chains reported below all come from one sample, sequenced in a study of tumor-infiltrating lymphocytes in localized non-small cell lung cancer. The data were produced by immunoSEQ multiplex PCR, yet TCRdb's version contains in-frame clones alone and is incomplete. This sample has over 15,000 clones; about 75% occur once, and the top ten carry approximately 6%. Sequences were obtained from lung tumor tissue. The receptor source for this set is a human donor with non-small cell lung cancer.

The chain uses TRBV4-1 and TRBJ2-1; 8 nucleotides line up with TRBD2. V shed 5 bases, J shed 3 bases, and the junction held 3 bases outside the gene matches. CDR1 and CDR2 (germline): MGHRA, YSYEKL. This CDR3 region has 14 residues. CDR3 protein: CASSISGIYNEQFF. For the CDR3, the DNA is TGCGCCAGCAGCATTAGCGGGATCTACAATGAGCAGTTCTTC.

The rearrangement links TRBV5-6 to TRBJ2-1; 14 bases fit TRBD2. CDR3 length: 16 residues. The V and J ends lost 4 bases and 7 bases, in that order; junction bases with no gene match: 7. Germline lookup yields CDR1 SGHDT and CDR2 YYEEEE. The CDR3 nucleotides read TGTGCCAGCAGCCCCCGGACTAGCGGGAGGAGGAATGAGCAGTTCTTC. As protein: CASSPRTSGRRNEQFF.

The sample holds one count of this clone. The chain uses TRBV4-3 and TRBJ2-3; 10 bases align to TRBD2. J was trimmed by 2 bases and V by 0 bases; bases with no gene match: 5. CDR3 length: 17 amino acids. Germline V lookup: CDR1 LGHNA, CDR2 YSLEER. The CDR3 reads CASSQDGAGGVTDTQYF. The CDR3 DNA sequence: TGCGCCAGCAGCCAAGATGGAGCGGGAGGGGTCACAGATACGCAGTATTTT.

V usage is TRBV6-5 and J usage is TRBJ2-3; D is unresolved. Germline V gene sequence: CDR1 MNHEY, CDR2 SVGAGI. V shed 6 bases and J shed 0 bases, with 10 bases lying between them. This CDR3 spans 14 amino acids. The CDR3: CASSPVRSTDTQYF. As DNA, the CDR3 is TGTGCCAGCAGCCCCGTGAGGAGCACAGATACGCAGTATTTT.

By sample fraction, this clone is medium-sized. The chain carries TRBV5-4 and TRBJ1-2; TRBD1 is a possible D gene (5 bases). V lost 0 bases and J lost 2, with 11 bases in between. The CDR3 has 15 amino acids. Germline loops: CDR1 SGHNT, CDR2 YYREEE (reference sequence). Here the CDR3 DNA reads TGTGCCAGCAGCTTGGCGGGACGGGGCAACTATGGCTACACCTTC. It encodes CASSLAGRGNYGYTF.

In DNA, the CDR3 is TGTGCCAGCAGTCTCAGCGGGAGGCCCCTCAGGGAGCAGTACTTC. Residues: CASSLSGRPLREQYF. The rearrangement uses TRBV27 and TRBJ2-7; 9 bases align to TRBD2. The CDR3 consists of 15 residues. The V gene end was trimmed by 5 bases and the J gene end by 7 bases; junction bases not matched to a gene: 12. CDR1 is MNHEY and CDR2 is SMNVEV in the germline V gene (reference sequence).

This clone was observed a few times. This chain joins TRBV9 and TRBJ2-3; D gene uncertain. Germline V CDR1 and CDR2: SGDLS, YYNGEE. V was trimmed by 0 bases and J by 3 bases, leaving 11 bases between them. CDR3 size: 15 residues. CDR3 bases: TGTGCCAGCAGCGTAGCTACGTGGAGTACAGATACGCAGTATTTT. It encodes CASSVATWSTDTQYF.

This clone has a handful of counts. The J gene is TRBJ1-2, the V gene TRBV18, with 7 bases identical to TRBD1. The CDR3 contains 14 residues. Germline V gene sequence: CDR1 KGHSH, CDR2 LQKENI. The V gene end was trimmed by 3 bases and the J gene end by 4 bases; junction bases not matched to a gene: 5. As DNA, the CDR3 is TGTGCCAGCTCACCGGAAGGGGGCCGCTATGGCTACACCTTC. The encoded protein is CASSPEGGRYGYTF.

This clone was detected only a few times. The V call is TRBV27, the J call TRBJ2-1; 15 positions match TRBD2. J was trimmed by 2 bases and V by 5 bases; bases with no gene match: 16. The CDR3 sequence is 21 residues long. Looked up from germline, CDR1 is MNHEY and CDR2 is SMNVEV (reference sequence). CDR3 loop: CASSPIGLGLAGGGAYNEQFF. As DNA, the CDR3 is TGTGCCAGCAGTCCCATCGGCCTCGGACTAGCGGGAGGGGGCGCCTACAATGAGCAGTTCTTC.